What follows is one T cell receptor (beta chain) and its context. The data were taken from a study of control samples from healthy donors and cancer patients. The V gene end was trimmed by 5 bases and the J gene end by 1 base; junction bases not matched to a gene: 11. The germline V gene has CDR1 KGHDR and CDR2 SFDVKD. The CDR3 runs to 18 residues. This table comes from immunoSEQ multiplex PCR, and its TCRdb copy is limited to in-frame clones, with some not included. The sample yields over 15,000 clones, approximately 78% seen once. The origin of this receptor is an elderly man with head and neck cancer. The chain employs TRBV24-1 and TRBJ2-7, with TRBD1 identical over 12 bases. Material: PBMCs. CDR3 protein: CATSAGTGGMGLSYEQYF. The CDR3 bases are TGTGCCACCAGTGCCGGGACAGGGGGCATGGGGCTATCCTACGAGCAGTACTTC.